The source of this T cell receptor (beta chain) is a study of shared clonotypes between healthy human individuals. The wider study: A donor's plate count was three for CD4 naive and three for CD4 memory; CD8 naive had two and CD8 memory one.

This CDR3 has 16 amino acids. CDR1 and CDR2 from the germline V gene are MNHEY and SMNVEV (reference sequence). The germline V and J ends were trimmed by 8 bases and 2 bases, with 21 bases remaining between them. In the case of this clone: Its antigen is not known.

The study's findings and limits: Between a handful of donors, naive CD4 clonotypes were shared at a level of about 5.3%. Sampling involved blood alone; tissue repertoires likely differ. Naive subsets generally had larger estimated richness than memory subsets.

CD45RO negativity and positive selection for CCR7 defined naive CD8 cells, a population that excluded terminally differentiated effector memory CD45RA+ cells. The data were produced by immunoSEQ multiplex PCR, yet TCRdb's version contains in-frame clones alone and is incomplete. The data contain 760,000 or so clones, about 97% of them seen just once; the ten biggest clones take up less than 0.3%. The source of this sequence is a young man in good health. The chain joins TRBV27 to TRBJ2-5, with D possibly being TRBD2 (6 bases). Sequencing input: naive CD8+ T cells sorted from blood. The CDR3 region has the DNA TGTGCCAGCGCCACCGGGGAGGCTCCGGGGCAAGAGACCCAGTACTTC. Translated: CASATGEAPGQETQYF.